The source of this TCR beta chain is a study of T-cell memory formation after mild COVID-19. General study points: Clones that shrank (day 15 to 85) were balanced CD4/CD8, whereas later expanders leaned CD4+. Specificity for SARS-CoV-2 was not confirmed among the second-wave clones peaking on day 37.

MiXCR was run by TCRdb on the 5' RACE reads, yielding one entry per CDR3 protein. The table includes hundreds of thousands of distinct CDR3 sequences, roughly 13% detected once. Germline loops: CDR1 LNHNV, CDR2 YYDKDF (reference sequence). V was trimmed by 0 bases and J by 5 bases, leaving 14 bases between them. The CDR3 spans 16 residues. This clonotype has ten or more counts. What it binds is not known. The sequence came from a man aged 18-30 years who had mild COVID-19 (a few samples of this study predate the infection). Cell type and time point are not known. The chain joins TRBV15 to TRBJ2-1, with D perhaps assigned TRBD1 or TRBD2 (5 bases each). The sequenced sample consisted of PBMCs or a T cell subset sorted from them (not recorded which). CDR3 in amino acids: CATSRDLRGEDNEQFF. DNA of the CDR3: TGTGCCACCAGCAGAGACCTGAGGGGCGAGGACAATGAGCAGTTCTTC.